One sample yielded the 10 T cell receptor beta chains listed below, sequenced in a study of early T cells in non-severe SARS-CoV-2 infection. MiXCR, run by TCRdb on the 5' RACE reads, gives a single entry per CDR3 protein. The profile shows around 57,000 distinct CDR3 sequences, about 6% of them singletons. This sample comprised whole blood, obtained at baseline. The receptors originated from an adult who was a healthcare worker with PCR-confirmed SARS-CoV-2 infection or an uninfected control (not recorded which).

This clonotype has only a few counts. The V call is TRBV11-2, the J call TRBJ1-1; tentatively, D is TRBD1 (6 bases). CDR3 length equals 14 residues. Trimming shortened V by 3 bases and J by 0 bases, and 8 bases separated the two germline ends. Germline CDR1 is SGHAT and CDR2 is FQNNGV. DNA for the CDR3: TGTGCCAGCAGCTTTGACAGGCTGAACACTGAAGCTTTCTTT. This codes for CASSFDRLNTEAFF.

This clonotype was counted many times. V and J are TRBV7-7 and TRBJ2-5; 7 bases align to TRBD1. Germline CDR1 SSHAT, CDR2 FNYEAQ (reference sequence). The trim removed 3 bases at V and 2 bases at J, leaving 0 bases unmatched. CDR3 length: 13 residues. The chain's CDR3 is CASSLGQQETQYF. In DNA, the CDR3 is TGTGCCAGCAGCTTGGGACAGCAAGAGACCCAGTACTTC.

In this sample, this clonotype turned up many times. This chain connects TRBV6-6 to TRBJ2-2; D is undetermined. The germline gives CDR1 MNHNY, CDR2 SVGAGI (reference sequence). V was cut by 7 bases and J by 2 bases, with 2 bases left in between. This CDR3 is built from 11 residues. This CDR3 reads CASKNTGELFF. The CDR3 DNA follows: TGTGCCAGCAAAAACACCGGGGAGCTGTTTTTT.

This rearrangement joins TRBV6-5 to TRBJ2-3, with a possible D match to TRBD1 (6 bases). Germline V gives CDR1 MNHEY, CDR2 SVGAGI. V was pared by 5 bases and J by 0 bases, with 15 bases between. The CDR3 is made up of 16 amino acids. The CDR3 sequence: CASSRPGAPSTDTQYF. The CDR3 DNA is TGTGCCAGCAGTCGACCAGGGGCCCCTAGCACAGATACGCAGTATTTT.

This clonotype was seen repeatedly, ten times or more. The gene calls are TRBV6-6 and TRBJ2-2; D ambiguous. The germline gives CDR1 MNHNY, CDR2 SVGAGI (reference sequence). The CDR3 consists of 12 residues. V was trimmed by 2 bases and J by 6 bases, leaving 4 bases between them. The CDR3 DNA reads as TGTGCCAGCAGTTACGCACCCGGGGAGCTGTTTTTT. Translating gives CASSYAPGELFF.

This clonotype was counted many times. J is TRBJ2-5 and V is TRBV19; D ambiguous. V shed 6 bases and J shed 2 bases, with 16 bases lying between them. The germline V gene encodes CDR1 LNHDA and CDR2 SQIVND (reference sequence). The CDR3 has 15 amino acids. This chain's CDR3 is CASRRTQEFQETQYF. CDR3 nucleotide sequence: TGTGCCAGTAGGAGGACGCAAGAATTTCAAGAGACCCAGTACTTC.

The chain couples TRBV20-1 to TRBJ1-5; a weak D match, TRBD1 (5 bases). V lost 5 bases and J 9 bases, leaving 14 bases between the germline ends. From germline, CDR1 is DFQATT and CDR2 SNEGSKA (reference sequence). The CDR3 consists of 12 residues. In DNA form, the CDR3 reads TGCAGTGCTGCCGGGACCGCGCGGCCCCAGCATTTT. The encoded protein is CSAAGTARPQHF.

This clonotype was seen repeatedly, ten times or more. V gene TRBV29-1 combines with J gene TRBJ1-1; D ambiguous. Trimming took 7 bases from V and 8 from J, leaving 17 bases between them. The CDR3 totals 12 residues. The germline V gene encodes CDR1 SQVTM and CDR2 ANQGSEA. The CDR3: CSAGLGDYEAFF. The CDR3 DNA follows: TGCAGCGCAGGTCTGGGCGACTACGAAGCTTTCTTT.

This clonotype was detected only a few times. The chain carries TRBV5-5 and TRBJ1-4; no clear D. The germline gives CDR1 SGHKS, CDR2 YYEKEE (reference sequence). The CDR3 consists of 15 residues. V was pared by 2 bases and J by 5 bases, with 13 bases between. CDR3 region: CASSFPDRTNEKLFF. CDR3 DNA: TGTGCCAGCAGCTTTCCCGACCGGACGAATGAAAAACTGTTTTTT.

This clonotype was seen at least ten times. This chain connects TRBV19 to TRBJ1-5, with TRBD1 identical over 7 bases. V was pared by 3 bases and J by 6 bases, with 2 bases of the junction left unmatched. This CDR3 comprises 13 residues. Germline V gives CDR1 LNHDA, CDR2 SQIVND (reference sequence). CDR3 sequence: CASSIPGGQPQHF. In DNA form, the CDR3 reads TGTGCCAGTAGTATCCCAGGGGGTCAGCCCCAGCATTTT.